The rows below give T cell receptor beta chains drawn from one sample of a study of T cell responses to AZD1222 COVID-19 vaccine. Clones were sequenced by immunoSEQ multiplex PCR, and TCRdb holds only the in-frame ones, with some missing. The sample shows some 55,000 clones, roughly nine tenths of them seen only once. This specimen was peripheral blood, taken on day 0 of AZD1222 vaccination. These receptors originate from an adult in good health. Each CDR3 is given with its conserved first and last residue. The D gene is left open where the match is weak. Size is omitted from some rows. Given values are once, few, many or a class for expanded clones.

clone size,V gene,D gene,J gene,CDR3 length,CDR3 protein,CDR3 DNA
NA,TRBV7-2,NA,TRBJ2-2,14,CASSSTGTPGELFF,TGTGCCAGCAGCTCAACCGGGACTCCCGGGGAGCTGTTTTTT
NA,TRBV28,NA,TRBJ2-4,15,CASSLMGLAKNIQYF,TGTGCCAGCAGTTTGATGGGGTTAGCCAAAAACATTCAGTACTTC
NA,TRBV1,NA,TRBJ2-3,18,CTSSHPSVRVGGTDTQYF,TGCACCAGCAGCCATCCTAGCGTGCGAGTAGGCGGCACAGATACGCAGTATTTT
NA,TRBV21-1,NA,TRBJ1-2,15,CASSKGDRGFYGYTF,TGTGCCAGCAGCAAAGGGGACAGGGGATTCTATGGCTACACCTTC
NA,TRBV7-6,NA,TRBJ1-2,15,CASSLAPGPDYGYTF,TGTGCCAGCAGCTTAGCGCCGGGACCTGACTATGGCTACACCTTC
NA,TRBV6-5,NA,TRBJ1-1,14,CASRSEGGVPEAFF,TGTGCCAGCAGATCTGAGGGAGGGGTCCCTGAAGCTTTCTTT
NA,TRBV4-2,TRBD2,TRBJ2-1,17,CASSQWTSGGSYNEQFF,TGTGCCAGCAGCCAGTGGACTAGCGGGGGATCCTACAATGAGCAGTTCTTC
NA,TRBV11-2,NA,TRBJ2-2,15,CASSLALGEAGELFF,TGTGCCAGCAGCTTAGCTCTAGGGGAGGCCGGGGAGCTGTTTTTT
NA,TRBV6-1,NA,TRBJ1-2,13,CASSEARVYGYTF,TGTGCCAGCAGTGAAGCGAGGGTCTATGGCTACACCTTC
NA,TRBV4-2,TRBD1,TRBJ2-7,16,CASSQELGQGASEQYF,TGTGCCAGCAGCCAAGAACTGGGACAGGGGGCCAGCGAGCAGTACTTC
NA,TRBV6-5,TRBD1,TRBJ1-2,16,CASSYGTDFTNYGYTF,TGTGCCAGCAGTTACGGGACAGATTTCACTAACTATGGCTACACCTTC
NA,TRBV7-9,NA,TRBJ2-7,16,CASSLTFGTLAYEQYF,TGTGCCAGCAGCTTAACTTTCGGGACATTAGCCTACGAGCAGTACTTC
NA,TRBV19,NA,TRBJ1-3,15,CASSQQLNSGNTIYF,TGTGCCAGTAGTCAACAGCTGAACTCTGGAAACACCATATATTTT
NA,TRBV7-2,TRBD1,TRBJ1-3,15,CASSLYGTGGNTIYF,TGTGCCAGCAGTTTGTACGGGACAGGGGGAAACACCATATATTTT
NA,TRBV6-5,NA,TRBJ2-7,15,CASINLLGSMDEQYF,TGTGCCAGCATCAATCTACTTGGGAGTATGGACGAGCAGTACTTC
NA,TRBV29-1,TRBD1,TRBJ2-2,14,CSAGTGGSLGELFF,TGCAGCGCAGGGACAGGAGGCAGCCTCGGGGAGCTGTTTTTT
few,TRBV6-5,TRBD2,TRBJ2-7,14,CASSLPGLGGEQYF,TGTGCCAGCAGTCTCCCGGGACTAGGTGGCGAGCAGTACTTC
NA,TRBV5-4,TRBD1,TRBJ1-2,12,CASSIDRVGYTF,TGTGCCAGCAGCATCGACAGGGTCGGCTACACCTTC
NA,TRBV5-8,NA,TRBJ2-7,15,CASSLTGTLSGEQYF,TGTGCCAGCAGCCTAACCGGGACACTCTCCGGCGAGCAGTACTTC
NA,TRBV7-9,TRBD1,TRBJ2-1,16,CASSPSDRGLYNEQFF,TGTGCCAGCAGCCCCTCGGACAGGGGGCTGTACAATGAGCAGTTCTTC
NA,TRBV6-2/TRBV6-3,TRBD1,TRBJ1-1,12,CASSTTGFRAFF,TGTGCCAGCAGTACGACAGGGTTTCGAGCTTTCTTT
NA,TRBV4-3,NA,TRBJ2-7,13,CASSQRQGLAQYF,TGCGCCAGCAGCCAACGGCAGGGCCTAGCGCAGTACTTC
NA,TRBV6-5,NA,TRBJ1-4,13,CASTGQVDEKLFF,TGTGCCAGCACGGGCCAGGTGGATGAAAAACTGTTTTTT
NA,TRBV4-3,NA,TRBJ2-7,14,CASSQDPGPYEQYF,TGCGCCAGCAGCCAAGATCCCGGGCCCTACGAGCAGTACTTC
NA,TRBV5-4,NA,TRBJ2-1,13,CASSLTDLGEQFF,TGTGCCAGCAGCCTCACAGATCTCGGTGAGCAGTTCTTC
once,TRBV28,NA,TRBJ2-7,14,CASHATGAYDEQYF,TGTGCCAGCCACGCGACGGGGGCCTACGACGAGCAGTACTTC
NA,TRBV5-1,NA,TRBJ2-2,15,CASSDDSSYGGELFF,TGCGCCAGCAGTGACGACAGCTCCTACGGCGGGGAGCTGTTTTTT
few,TRBV10-2,TRBD1,TRBJ2-1,16,CASRKGVTGARNEQFF,TGCGCCAGCAGGAAAGGGGTGACAGGGGCCCGCAATGAGCAGTTCTTC
once,TRBV2,NA,TRBJ1-3,15,CASTPGMGLGNTIYF,TGTGCCAGCACCCCGGGAATGGGACTTGGAAACACCATATATTTT
NA,TRBV5-1,NA,TRBJ1-5,15,CASSLVSGFNQPQHF,TGCGCCAGCAGCTTGGTATCGGGATTCAATCAGCCCCAGCATTTT
NA,TRBV7-3,NA,TRBJ2-7,15,CASSPELGVSYEQYF,TGTGCCAGCAGCCCCGAACTCGGAGTCTCCTACGAGCAGTACTTC
NA,TRBV7-9,NA,TRBJ2-1,15,CASSARGAAYNEQFF,TGTGCCAGCAGCGCCAGGGGGGCAGCCTACAATGAGCAGTTCTTC
NA,TRBV3-1/TRBV3-2,TRBD1,TRBJ2-2,14,CASSRGQITGELFF,TGTGCCAGCAGCCGGGGACAGATCACCGGGGAGCTGTTTTTT
NA,TRBV7-2,NA,TRBJ2-1,16,CASSPLGTSGTDEQFF,TGTGCCAGCAGCCCCCTAGGGACTTCGGGCACGGATGAGCAGTTCTTC
NA,TRBV7-8,TRBD1,TRBJ2-7,16,CASSLGNRGISYEQYF,TGTGCCAGCAGTTTGGGAAACAGGGGGATTTCCTACGAGCAGTACTTC
NA,TRBV6-6,NA,TRBJ1-4,12,CASSADSEKLFF,TGTGCCAGCAGTGCAGACAGCGAAAAACTGTTTTTT
NA,TRBV24-1,NA,TRBJ2-2,14,CATSDPRGTGELFF,TGTGCCACCAGTGATCCCCGGGGAACCGGGGAGCTGTTTTTT
few,TRBV5-1,NA,TRBJ1-1,11,CASSIQDEAFF,TGCGCCAGCAGTATCCAGGATGAAGCTTTCTTT
once,TRBV27,NA,TRBJ2-4,16,CASSLEGPGAKNIQYF,TGTGCCAGCAGTTTGGAAGGGCCCGGAGCCAAAAACATTCAGTACTTC
NA,TRBV7-9,NA,TRBJ1-1,12,CASSLPPGEAFF,TGTGCCAGCAGCTTACCCCCGGGGGAAGCTTTCTTT
NA,TRBV12-3/TRBV12-4,NA,TRBJ1-5,13,CASSYRGNQPQHF,TGTGCCAGCAGTTACAGGGGCAATCAGCCCCAGCATTTT
NA,TRBV5-1,NA,TRBJ2-5,13,CASSFDGRETQYF,TGCGCCAGCAGCTTCGACGGGCGAGAGACCCAGTACTTC
NA,TRBV18,TRBD1,TRBJ1-1,12,CASSPDRGLAFF,TGTGCCAGCTCACCAGACAGGGGGCTGGCTTTCTTT